This T cell receptor beta chain was profiled in a study of identical twins (dated by TCRdb to 2015 to 2016). As for the study more broadly: The study deep-sequenced TCR alpha and beta repertoires from monozygotic twins, unrelated adults of various ages and cord blood to test whether fetal clonotypes persist. Replicate twin experiments were performed at different times using different library preparation protocols to rule out contamination.

Concerning this clonotype itself: Its antigen is currently not known. No much larger clonotype is one base removed from it; base qualities were not supplied.

The library was generated by 5' RACE. These reads were obtained on an Illumina HiSeq 2000. A universal primer binding site was added through template switching, and the final cDNA carried a unique molecular identifier so that TCR cDNA molecules could be counted accurately. Specific primers in the conserved constant-segment region were used to synthesize first-strand cDNA for TCR alpha and beta chains. Each cDNA library was double barcoded, with a SMART-Mk sample barcode plus Illumina barcodes, to control for contamination. Two successive PCR steps introduced TruSeq adapter sequences along with Illumina sample barcodes. Sequencing of the TCR alpha and beta cDNA libraries was done on the Illumina HiSeq platform using custom primers. Turning to the authors' computational methods: Raw reads were processed with MiGEC to extract unique molecular identifiers, and MiXCR was used to determine CDR3 positions. Recombination models were inferred per individual with the repgenHMM and IGoR tools using an EM algorithm. The tcR package in R was used for shared clonotype analysis, with sharing normalized by the product of cloneset sizes. To study raw recombination without the effects of thymic and clonal selection, out-of-frame nonproductive sequences were analyzed. The raw public data were reprocessed by TCRdb itself: fastp quality trimming at Q25, MiXCR clonotype calling, in-frame beta chains only. Each entry is one CDR3 protein sequence, shown with its most common DNA and genes. The V and J calls and clone size are TCRdb's, not the authors'. This sample has 300,000 to 400,000 distinct CDR3 sequences in its table, and about 12% of those were observed once. The ten largest account for just over 7% of the sample.

What the work shows at the level of the full study, not this receptor alone: A weaker excess of twin sharing was found in beta out-of-frame sequences because the signal-to-noise ratio was lowered by fewer shared sequences. Fewer insertions were carried by abundant cord blood beta clonotypes, a similar but weaker trend appeared in young adult naive repertoires, and no such trend appeared in memory repertoires. Zero-insertion analyses could be partly confounded by invariant T cells such as MAIT and iNKT, though diverse VJ usage argued against such confounding for most clonotypes. Because the same donors could not be followed over many years, the conclusions depended on cross-sectional statistical analysis. In monozygotic twins, recombination models systematically underestimated out-of-frame TCR alpha sharing, but the models matched the sharing seen between unrelated individuals. Compared with coincidental sharing between unrelated individuals, out-of-frame TCR alpha sequences shared between twins had an excess of sequences with low generation probability.

Every donor was a healthy Caucasian. The twin cohort consisted of three pairs of female monozygotic twins, all aged roughly 18 to 30 years. Positive isolation kits from Invitrogen were used to isolate CD4+ and CD8+ T cell populations. A further study also used this sample, focusing on yellow fever vaccine responses in identical twins. That second publication adds: The T cell response to vaccination in identical twins was reported by the authors to appear partly convergent and partly personalized. The study precisely tracked vaccine-responding T cell clones in identical twins.

The sample taken for sequencing was CD8+ T cells sorted from blood. This receptor was taken from a woman aged 18-29 years in good health.

This receptor carries the CDR3 CSARDLSGEDTEAFF. The nucleotide sequence is given as TGCAGTGCTAGAGATTTATCGGGGGAAGATACTGAAGCTTTCTTT. The chain joins TRBV20-1 to TRBJ1-1; 5 matching bases give a weak D call of TRBD1. Its CDR3 holds 15 amino acids, cysteine through phenylalanine. This entry keeps only the CDR3 DNA: 45 bases, framed from base 1. Trimming costs V 0 bases and J 5 bases, and their ends lie 16 bases apart. The germline V gene (reference sequence) specifies DFQATT as CDR1 and SNEGSKA as CDR2.